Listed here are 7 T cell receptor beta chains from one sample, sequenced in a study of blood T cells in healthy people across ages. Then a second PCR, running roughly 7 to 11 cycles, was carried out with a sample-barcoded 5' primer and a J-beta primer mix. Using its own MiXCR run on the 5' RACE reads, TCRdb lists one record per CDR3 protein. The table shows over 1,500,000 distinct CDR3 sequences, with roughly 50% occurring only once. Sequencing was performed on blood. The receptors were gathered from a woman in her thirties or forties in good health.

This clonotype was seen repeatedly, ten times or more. In DNA form, the CDR3 reads TGCGCCAGCAGCCAAGAAACTAGCGGGGGGTTAGATACGCAGTATTTT. Translation gives CASSQETSGGLDTQYF. The chain is built from TRBV4-3 and TRBJ2-3; 12 positions agree with TRBD2. Germline loops: CDR1 LGHNA, CDR2 YSLEER. Trimming took 0 bases from V and 5 from J; bases not matched to a gene: 3. This CDR3 spans 16 amino acids.

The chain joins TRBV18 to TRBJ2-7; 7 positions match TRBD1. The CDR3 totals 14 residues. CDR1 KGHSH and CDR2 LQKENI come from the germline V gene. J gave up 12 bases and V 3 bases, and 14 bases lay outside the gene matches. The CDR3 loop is CASSPSPTGITPYF. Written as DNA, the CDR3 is TGTGCCAGCTCACCTTCCCCGACAGGGATCACTCCGTACTTC. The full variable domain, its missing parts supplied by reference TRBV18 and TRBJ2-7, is NAGVMQNPRHLVRRRGQEARLRCSPMKGHSHVYWYRQLPEEGLKFMVYLQKENIIDESGMPKERFSAEFPKEGPSILRIQQVVRGDSAAYFCASSPSPTGITPYFGPGTRLTVT.

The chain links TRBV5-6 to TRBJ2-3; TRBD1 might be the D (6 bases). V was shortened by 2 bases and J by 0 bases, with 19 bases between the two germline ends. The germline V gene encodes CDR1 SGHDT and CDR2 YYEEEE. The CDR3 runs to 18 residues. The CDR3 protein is CASSFPTGPTLSTDTQYF. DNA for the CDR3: TGTGCCAGCAGCTTCCCGACAGGACCTACGCTGAGCACAGATACGCAGTATTTT. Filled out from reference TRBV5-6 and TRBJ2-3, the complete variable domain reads DAGVTQSPTHLIKTRGQQVTLRCSPKSGHDTVSWYQQALGQGPQFIFQYYEEEERQRGNFPDRFSGHQFPNYSSELNVNALLLGDSALYLCASSFPTGPTLSTDTQYFGPGTRLTVL.

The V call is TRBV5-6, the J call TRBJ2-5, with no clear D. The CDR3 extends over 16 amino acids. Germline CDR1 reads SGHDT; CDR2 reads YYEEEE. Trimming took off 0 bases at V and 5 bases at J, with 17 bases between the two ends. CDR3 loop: CASSLAGLAIGETQYF. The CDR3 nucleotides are TGTGCCAGCAGCTTGGCAGGATTGGCTATTGGGGAGACCCAGTACTTC. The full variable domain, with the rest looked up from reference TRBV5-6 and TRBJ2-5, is DAGVTQSPTHLIKTRGQQVTLRCSPKSGHDTVSWYQQALGQGPQFIFQYYEEEERQRGNFPDRFSGHQFPNYSSELNVNALLLGDSALYLCASSLAGLAIGETQYFGPGTRLLVL.

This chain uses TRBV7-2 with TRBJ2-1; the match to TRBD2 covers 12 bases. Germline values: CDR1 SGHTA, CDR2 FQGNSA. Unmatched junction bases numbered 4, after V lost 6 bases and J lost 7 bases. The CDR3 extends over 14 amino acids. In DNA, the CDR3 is TGTGCCAGCAGACTAGCGGGGGGATCAAATGAGCAGTTCTTC. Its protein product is CASRLAGGSNEQFF.

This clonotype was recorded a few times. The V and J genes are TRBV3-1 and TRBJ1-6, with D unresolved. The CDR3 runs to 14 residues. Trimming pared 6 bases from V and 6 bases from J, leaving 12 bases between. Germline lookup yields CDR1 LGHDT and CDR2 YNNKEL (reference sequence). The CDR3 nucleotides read TGTGCCAGCAGTCCGCGGCAGACTAATTCACCCCTCCACTTT. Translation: CASSPRQTNSPLHF.

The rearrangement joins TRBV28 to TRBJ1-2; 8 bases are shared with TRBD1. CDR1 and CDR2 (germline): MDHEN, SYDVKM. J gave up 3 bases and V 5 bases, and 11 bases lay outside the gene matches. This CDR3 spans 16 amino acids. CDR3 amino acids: CASSTSPGQGYYGYTF. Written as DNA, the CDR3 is TGTGCCAGCAGTACCTCTCCCGGACAGGGATACTATGGCTACACCTTC.